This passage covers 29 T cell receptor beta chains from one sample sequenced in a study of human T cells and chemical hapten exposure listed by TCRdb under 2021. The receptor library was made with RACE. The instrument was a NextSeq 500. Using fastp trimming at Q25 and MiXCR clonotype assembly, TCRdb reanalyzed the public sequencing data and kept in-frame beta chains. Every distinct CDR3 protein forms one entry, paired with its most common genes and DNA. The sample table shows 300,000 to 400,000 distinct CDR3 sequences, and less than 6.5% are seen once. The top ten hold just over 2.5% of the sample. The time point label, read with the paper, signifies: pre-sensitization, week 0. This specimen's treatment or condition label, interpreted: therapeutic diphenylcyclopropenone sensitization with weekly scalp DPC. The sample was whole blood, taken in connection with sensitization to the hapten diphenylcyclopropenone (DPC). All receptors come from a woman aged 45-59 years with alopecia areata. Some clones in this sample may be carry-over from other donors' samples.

The CDR3 region is CASRGGTGGMNTEAFF. The CDR3 nucleotides read TGCGCCAGCAGGGGAGGGACAGGGGGCATGAACACTGAAGCTTTCTTT. The chain has TRBV5-1 and TRBJ1-1; 12 positions agree with TRBD1. This CDR3 has 16 amino acids. V shed 5 bases and J 0 bases; nucleotides not matched to a gene: 5. The germline V gene encodes CDR1 SGHRS and CDR2 YFSETQ.

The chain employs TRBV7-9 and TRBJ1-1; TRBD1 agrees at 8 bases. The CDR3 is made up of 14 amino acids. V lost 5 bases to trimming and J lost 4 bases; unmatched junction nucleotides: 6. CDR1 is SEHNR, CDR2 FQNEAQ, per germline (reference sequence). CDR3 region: CASSLQDRVTEAFF. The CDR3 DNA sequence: TGTGCCAGCAGCCTACAGGACAGGGTCACTGAAGCTTTCTTT.

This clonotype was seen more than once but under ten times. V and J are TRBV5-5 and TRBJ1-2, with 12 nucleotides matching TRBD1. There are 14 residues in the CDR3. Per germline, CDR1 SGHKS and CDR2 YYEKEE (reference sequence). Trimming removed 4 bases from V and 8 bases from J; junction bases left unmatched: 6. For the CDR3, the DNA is TGTGCCAGCAGCGTAGGGACAGGGGGCTTCGGCTACACCTTC. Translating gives CASSVGTGGFGYTF.

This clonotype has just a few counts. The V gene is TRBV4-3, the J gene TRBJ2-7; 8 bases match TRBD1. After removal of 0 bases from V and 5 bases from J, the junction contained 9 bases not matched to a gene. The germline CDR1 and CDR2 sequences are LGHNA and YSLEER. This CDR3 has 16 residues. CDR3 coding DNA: TGCGCCAGCAGCCAAGAAGCGACAGGGGTTTTCCACGAGCAGTACTTC. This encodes CASSQEATGVFHEQYF.

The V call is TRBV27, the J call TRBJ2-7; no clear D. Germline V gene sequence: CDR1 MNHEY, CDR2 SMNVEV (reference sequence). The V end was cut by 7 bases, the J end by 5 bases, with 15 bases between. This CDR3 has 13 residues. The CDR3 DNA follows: TGTGCCAGCATGGGTCCCGCAGTTGACGAGCAGTACTTC. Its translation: CASMGPAVDEQYF.

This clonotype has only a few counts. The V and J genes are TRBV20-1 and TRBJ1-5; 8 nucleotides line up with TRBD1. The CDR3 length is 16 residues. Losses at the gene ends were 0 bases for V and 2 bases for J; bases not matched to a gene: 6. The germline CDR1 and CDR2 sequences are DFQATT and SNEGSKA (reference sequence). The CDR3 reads CSARDPQGARNQPQHF. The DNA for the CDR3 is TGCAGTGCTAGAGATCCGCAGGGGGCGCGCAATCAGCCCCAGCATTTT.

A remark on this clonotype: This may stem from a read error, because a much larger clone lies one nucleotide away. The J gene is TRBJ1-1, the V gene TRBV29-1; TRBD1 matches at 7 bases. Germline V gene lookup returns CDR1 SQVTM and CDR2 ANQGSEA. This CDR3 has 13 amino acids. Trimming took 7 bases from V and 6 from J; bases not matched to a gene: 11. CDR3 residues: CSASDRARAEAFF. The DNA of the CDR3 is TGCAGCGCTTCCGACAGGGCGAGGGCTGAAGCTTTCTTT. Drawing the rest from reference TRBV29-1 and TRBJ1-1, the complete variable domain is SAVISQKPSRDICQRGTSLTIQCQVDSQVTMMFWYRQQPGQSLTLIATANQGSEATYESGFVIDKFPISRPNLTFSTLTVSNMSPEDSSIYLCSASDRARAEAFFGQGTRLTVV.

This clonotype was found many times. The CDR3 DNA reads as TGTGCCAGCAGTACCGGGGAACGACTGTTTTTT. This translates into CASSTGERLFF. The chain recombines TRBV6-6 with TRBJ1-4; unclear D gene. Germline V gene data show CDR1 as MNHNY and CDR2 as SVGAGI (reference sequence). V lost 5 bases to trimming and J lost 13 bases, with 11 bases between them. The CDR3 contains 11 residues.

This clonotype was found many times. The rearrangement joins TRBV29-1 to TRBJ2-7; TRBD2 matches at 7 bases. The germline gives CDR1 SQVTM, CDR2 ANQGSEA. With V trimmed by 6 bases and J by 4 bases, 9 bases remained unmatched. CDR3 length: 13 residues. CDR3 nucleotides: TGCAGCGTGGGCGCGGGGAGGGCGTACGAGCAGTACTTC. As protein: CSVGAGRAYEQYF.

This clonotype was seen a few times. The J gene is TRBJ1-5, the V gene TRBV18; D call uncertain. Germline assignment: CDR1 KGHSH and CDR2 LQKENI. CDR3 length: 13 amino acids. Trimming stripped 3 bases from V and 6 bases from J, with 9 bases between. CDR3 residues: CASSPSDGQPQHF. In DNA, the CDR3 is TGTGCCAGCTCACCCAGCGACGGTCAGCCCCAGCATTTT.

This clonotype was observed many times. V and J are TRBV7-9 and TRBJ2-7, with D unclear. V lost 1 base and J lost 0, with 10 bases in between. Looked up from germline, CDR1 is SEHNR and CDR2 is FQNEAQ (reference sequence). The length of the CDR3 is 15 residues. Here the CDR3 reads CASSLEGGFSYEQYF. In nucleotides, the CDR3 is TGTGCCAGCAGCTTAGAGGGTGGCTTCTCCTACGAGCAGTACTTC. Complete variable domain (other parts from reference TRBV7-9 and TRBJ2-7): DTGVSQNPRHKITKRGQNVTFRCDPISEHNRLYWYRQTLGQGPEFLTYFQNEAQLEKSRLLSDRFSAERPKGSFSTLEIQRTEQGDSAMYLCASSLEGGFSYEQYFGPGTRLTVT.

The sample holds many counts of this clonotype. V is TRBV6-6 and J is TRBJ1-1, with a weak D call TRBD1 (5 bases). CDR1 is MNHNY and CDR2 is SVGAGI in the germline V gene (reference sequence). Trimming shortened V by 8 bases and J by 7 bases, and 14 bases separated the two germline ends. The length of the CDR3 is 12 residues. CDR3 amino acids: CASGTLGVEAFF. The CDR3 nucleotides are TGTGCCAGCGGGACGCTCGGGGTTGAAGCTTTCTTT.

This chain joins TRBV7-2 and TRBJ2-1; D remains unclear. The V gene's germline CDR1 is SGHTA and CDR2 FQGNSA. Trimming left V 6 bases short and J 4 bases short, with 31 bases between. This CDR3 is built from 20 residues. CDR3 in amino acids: CASRPPFGLVSNIEYNEQFF. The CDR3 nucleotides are TGTGCCAGCAGACCTCCCTTCGGGCTAGTAAGTAACATAGAATACAATGAGCAGTTCTTC. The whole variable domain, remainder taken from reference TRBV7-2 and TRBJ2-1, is GAGVSQSPSNKVTEKGKDVELRCDPISGHTALYWYRQSLGQGLEFLIYFQGNSAPDKSGLPSDRFSAERTGGSVSTLTIQRTQQEDSAVYLCASRPPFGLVSNIEYNEQFFGPGTRLTVL.

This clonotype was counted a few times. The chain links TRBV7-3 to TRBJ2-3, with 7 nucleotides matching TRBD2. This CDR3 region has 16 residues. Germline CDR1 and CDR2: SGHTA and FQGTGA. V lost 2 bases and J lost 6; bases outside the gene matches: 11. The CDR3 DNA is TGTGCCAGCAGCTTACAGGCAGGCGGGGGAGGTGATACGCAGTATTTT. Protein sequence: CASSLQAGGGGDTQYF. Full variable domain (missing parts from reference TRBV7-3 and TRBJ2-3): GAGVSQTPSNKVTEKGKYVELRCDPISGHTALYWYRQSLGQGPEFLIYFQGTGAADDSGLPNDRFFAVRPEGSVSTLKIQRTERGDSAVYLCASSLQAGGGGDTQYFGPGTRLTVL.

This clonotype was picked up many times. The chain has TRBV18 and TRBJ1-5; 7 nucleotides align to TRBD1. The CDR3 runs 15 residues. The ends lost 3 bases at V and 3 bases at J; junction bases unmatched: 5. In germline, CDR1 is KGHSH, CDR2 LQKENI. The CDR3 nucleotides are TGTGCCAGCTCACCTGACAGGGTCGTCAATCAGCCCCAGCATTTT. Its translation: CASSPDRVVNQPQHF.

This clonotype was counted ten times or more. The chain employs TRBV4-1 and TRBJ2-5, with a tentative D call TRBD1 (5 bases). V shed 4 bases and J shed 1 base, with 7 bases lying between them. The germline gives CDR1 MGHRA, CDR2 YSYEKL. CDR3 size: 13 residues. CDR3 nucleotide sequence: TGCGCCAGCAGCCCCCAGGGCCAAGAGACCCAGTACTTC. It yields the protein CASSPQGQETQYF.

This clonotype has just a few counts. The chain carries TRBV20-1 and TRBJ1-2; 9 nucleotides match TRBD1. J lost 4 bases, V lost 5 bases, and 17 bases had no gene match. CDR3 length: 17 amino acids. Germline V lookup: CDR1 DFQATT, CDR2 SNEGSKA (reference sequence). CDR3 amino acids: CSAYARTGEPSFYGYTF. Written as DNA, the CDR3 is TGCAGTGCTTACGCCCGGACAGGGGAACCCTCCTTCTATGGCTACACCTTC.

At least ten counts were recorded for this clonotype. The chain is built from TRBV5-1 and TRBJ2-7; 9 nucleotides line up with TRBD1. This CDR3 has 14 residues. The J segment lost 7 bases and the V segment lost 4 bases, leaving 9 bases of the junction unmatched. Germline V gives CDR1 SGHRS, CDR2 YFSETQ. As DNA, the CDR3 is TGCGCCAGCAGCCAGGGACAGGGAATGTGGGAGCAGTACTTC. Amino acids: CASSQGQGMWEQYF. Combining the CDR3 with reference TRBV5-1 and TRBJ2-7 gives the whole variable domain KAGVTQTPRYLIKTRGQQVTLSCSPISGHRSVSWYQQTPGQGLQFLFEYFSETQRNKGNFPGRFSGRQFSNSRSEMNVSTLELGDSALYLCASSQGQGMWEQYFGPGTRLTVT.

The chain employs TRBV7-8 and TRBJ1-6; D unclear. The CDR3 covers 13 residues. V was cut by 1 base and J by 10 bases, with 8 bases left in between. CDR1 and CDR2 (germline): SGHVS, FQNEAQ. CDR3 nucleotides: TGTGCCAGCAGCTTAGTGGGTGGGTCACCCCTCCACTTT. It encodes CASSLVGGSPLHF.

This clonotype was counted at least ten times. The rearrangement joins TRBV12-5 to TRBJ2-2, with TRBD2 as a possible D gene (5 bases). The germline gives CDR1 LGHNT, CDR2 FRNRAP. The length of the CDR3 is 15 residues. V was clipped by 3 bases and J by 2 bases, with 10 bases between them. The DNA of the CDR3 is TGTGCTAGTGGTTTCCTCCGGGGTAACACCGGGGAGCTGTTTTTT. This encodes CASGFLRGNTGELFF.

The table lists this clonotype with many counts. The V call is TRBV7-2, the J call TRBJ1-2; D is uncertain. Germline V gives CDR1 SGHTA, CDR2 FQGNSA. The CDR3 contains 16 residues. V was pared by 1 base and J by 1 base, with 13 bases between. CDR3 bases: TGTGCCAGCAGCTTAGGCAACCCCTTAAATAACTATGGCTACACCTTC. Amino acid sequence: CASSLGNPLNNYGYTF.

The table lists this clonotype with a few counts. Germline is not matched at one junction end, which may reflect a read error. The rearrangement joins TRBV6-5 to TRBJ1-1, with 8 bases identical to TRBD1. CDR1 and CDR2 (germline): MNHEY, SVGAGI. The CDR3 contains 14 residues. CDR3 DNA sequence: TGTGCCAGCATAAACAGGGGGGTGAATACTGAAGCTTTCTTT. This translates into CASINRGVNTEAFF.

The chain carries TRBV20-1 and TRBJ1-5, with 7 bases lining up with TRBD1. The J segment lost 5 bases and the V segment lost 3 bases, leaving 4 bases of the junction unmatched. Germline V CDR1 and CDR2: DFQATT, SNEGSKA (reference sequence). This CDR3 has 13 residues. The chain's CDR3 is CSASWQGDQPQHF. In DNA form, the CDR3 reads TGCAGTGCTAGTTGGCAGGGGGATCAGCCCCAGCATTTT.

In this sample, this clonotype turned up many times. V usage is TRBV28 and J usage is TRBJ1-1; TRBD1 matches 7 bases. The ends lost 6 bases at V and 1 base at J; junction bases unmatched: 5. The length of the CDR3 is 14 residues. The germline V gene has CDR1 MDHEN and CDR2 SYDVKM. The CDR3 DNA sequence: TGTGCCAGCAGCCGGAGGACAGGGAACACTGAAGCTTTCTTT. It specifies CASSRRTGNTEAFF.

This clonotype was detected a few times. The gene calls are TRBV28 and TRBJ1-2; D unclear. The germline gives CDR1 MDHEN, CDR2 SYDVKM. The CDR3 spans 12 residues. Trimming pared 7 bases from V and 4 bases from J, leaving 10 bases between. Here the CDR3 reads CASKRGGYGYTF. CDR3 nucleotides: TGTGCCAGCAAGCGGGGAGGCTATGGCTACACCTTC.

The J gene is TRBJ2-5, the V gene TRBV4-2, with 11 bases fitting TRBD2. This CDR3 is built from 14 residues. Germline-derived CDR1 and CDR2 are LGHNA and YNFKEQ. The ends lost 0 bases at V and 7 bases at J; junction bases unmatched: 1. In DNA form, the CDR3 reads TGTGCCAGCAGCCAAGAGGGGACTAGCGGGACCCAGTACTTC. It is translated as CASSQEGTSGTQYF.

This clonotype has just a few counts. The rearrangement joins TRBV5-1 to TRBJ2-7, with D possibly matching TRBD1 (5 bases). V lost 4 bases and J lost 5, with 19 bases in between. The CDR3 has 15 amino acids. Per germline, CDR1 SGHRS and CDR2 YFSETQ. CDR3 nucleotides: TGCGCCAGCAGCACCGTGGAAGGGGTCCGCAACGAGCAGTACTTC. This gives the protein CASSTVEGVRNEQYF.

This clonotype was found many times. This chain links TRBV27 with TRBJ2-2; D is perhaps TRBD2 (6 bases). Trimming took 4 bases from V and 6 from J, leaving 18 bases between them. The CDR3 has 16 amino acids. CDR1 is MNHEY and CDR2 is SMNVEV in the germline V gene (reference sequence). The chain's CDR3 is CASSYGGTSRAGELFF. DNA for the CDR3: TGTGCCAGCAGTTATGGGGGGACTTCTAGGGCCGGGGAGCTGTTTTTT.

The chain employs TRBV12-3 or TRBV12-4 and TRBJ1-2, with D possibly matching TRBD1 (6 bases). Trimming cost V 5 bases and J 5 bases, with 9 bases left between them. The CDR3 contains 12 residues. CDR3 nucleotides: TGTGCCAGCAGTCCCGGACAGTATGGCTACACCTTC. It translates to CASSPGQYGYTF.